What follows describes a single TCR beta chain. TCRdb's copy holds only in-frame clones and misses some; the assay was immunoSEQ multiplex PCR. Here the sample spans 140,000 to 150,000 clones, 90% to 95% being singletons. The germline V gene has CDR1 SNHLY and CDR2 FYNNEI. This CDR3 region has 15 residues. The germline V and J ends were trimmed by 6 bases and 3 bases, with 18 bases remaining between them. This sample is part of a study of T cell responses to AZD1222 COVID-19 vaccine. The clonotype comes from an adult in good health. The J gene is TRBJ2-7, the V gene TRBV2; D possibly corresponds to TRBD2 (6 bases). The sample in question was peripheral blood, obtained on day 0 of AZD1222 vaccination. CDR3 nucleotide sequence: TGTGCCAGCAGCCCAGGGCGGGCGGACTACTACGAGCAGTACTTC. Protein sequence: CASSPGRADYYEQYF.